Each of the 18 T cell receptor beta chains below was sequenced from the same sample in a study of vaccination and CD4 T cells after COVID-19. The antigens these receptors bind are not known. The treatment is: approximately nine-day PBMC culture with coronavirus spike peptide pools or control peptides (ViraFEST assay). With the Oncomine TCR Beta short-read assay, DNA from cultured CD4+ T cells was sequenced. TCRdb re-derived calls from the PCR reads in MiXCR, one entry per CDR3 protein. The sample has some 21,000 distinct CDR3 sequences, approximately 52% seen once. The sample comprised CD4+ T cells from blood, cultured in vitro. The receptors were sampled from a human donor who had recovered from COVID-19.

A few counts support this clonotype. The rearrangement links TRBV5-4 to TRBJ1-1; D might be TRBD1 (5 bases). The length of the CDR3 is 14 residues. CDR1 and CDR2 (germline): SGHNT, YYREEE (reference sequence). The ends were cut back, 0 bases at V and 1 base at J, with 7 bases in the middle. As DNA, the CDR3 is TGTGCCAGCAGCTTGGGGGGGAAGAACACTGAAGCTTTCTTT. Its protein product is CASSLGGKNTEAFF.

A few counts support this clonotype. The chain is built from TRBV6-5 and TRBJ2-6, with D hard to call. The CDR3 loop spans 14 amino acids. Trimming took off 2 bases at V and 2 bases at J, with 4 bases between the two ends. CDR1 and CDR2 (germline): MNHEY, SVGAGI. In DNA form, the CDR3 reads TGTGCCAGCAGTTACCAAGCTGGGGCCAACGTCCTGACTTTC. This sequence encodes CASSYQAGANVLTF.

This clonotype was detected only a few times. The chain links TRBV12-3 or TRBV12-4 to TRBJ1-6; 9 bases align to TRBD1. CDR3 length equals 15 residues. With 8 bases clipped from V and 7 bases from J, the junction kept 9 bases outside the gene matches. CDR3 region: CASRQGVNWNSPLHF. In DNA, the CDR3 is TGTGCCAGCCGACAGGGGGTTAATTGGAATTCACCCCTCCACTTT.

This clonotype was seen a few times. The J gene is TRBJ1-2, the V gene TRBV6-5, with D hard to call. In germline, CDR1 is MNHEY, CDR2 SVGAGI. Trimming cost V 2 bases and J 2 bases, with 9 bases left between them. The CDR3 spans 14 residues. The CDR3 DNA reads TGTGCCAGCAGTTACGACACCCTGAACTATGGCTACACCTTC. Its protein product is CASSYDTLNYGYTF.

The chain links TRBV6-1 to TRBJ2-1; no firm D call. The germline V gene has CDR1 MNHNS and CDR2 SASEGT. V was pared by 10 bases and J by 3 bases, with 16 bases between. CDR3 size: 14 residues. CDR3 sequence (DNA): TGTGCCACCTTCCCTGGCGTGTTCTACAATGAGCAGTTCTTC. Amino acids: CATFPGVFYNEQFF.

This clonotype appeared a single time. V and J are TRBV28 and TRBJ2-3; maybe TRBD1 (7 bases). Germline V gene sequence: CDR1 MDHEN, CDR2 SYDVKM. V was trimmed by 10 bases and J by 3 bases, leaving 17 bases between them. This CDR3 contains 14 residues. The CDR3 is CATRQGGRTDTQYF. The CDR3 DNA reads TGTGCCACCCGGCAGGGGGGCCGTACAGATACGCAGTATTTT.

In its sample, this clonotype was seen a few times. The rearrangement uses TRBV11-3 and TRBJ2-5; D is ambiguous. CDR3 length equals 12 residues. Trimming removed 5 bases at V and 4 bases at J, with 8 bases between. Germline loops: CDR1 SGHNT, CDR2 YENEEA. The chain's CDR3 is CASSPAGETQYF. CDR3 nucleotides: TGTGCCAGCAGCCCAGCTGGAGAGACCCAGTACTTC.

This clonotype was picked up a small number of times. The chain couples TRBV2 to TRBJ1-5, with unresolved D. Germline assignment: CDR1 SNHLY and CDR2 FYNNEI. Trimming left V 7 bases short and J 5 bases short, with 12 bases between. The CDR3 consists of 13 residues. In nucleotides, the CDR3 is TGTGCCAGCAAGGGCCTGCCAGATCAGCCCCAGCATTTT. Protein product: CASKGLPDQPQHF.

The chain has TRBV20-1 and TRBJ1-2; 9 bases line up with TRBD1. Germline CDR1 and CDR2: DFQATT and SNEGSKA (reference sequence). This CDR3 is 15 amino acids long. J lost 0 bases, V lost 5 bases, and 7 bases had no gene match. CDR3 loop: CSAPPWTGANYGYTF. In DNA form, the CDR3 reads TGCAGTGCTCCTCCATGGACAGGGGCTAACTATGGCTACACCTTC.

The V gene is TRBV20-1, the J gene TRBJ2-5, with 9 bases that match TRBD2. Germline CDR1 is DFQATT and CDR2 is SNEGSKA (reference sequence). CDR3 length: 13 residues. J was trimmed by 8 bases and V by 5 bases; bases with no gene match: 9. The CDR3 region is CSAWTSAGGTQYF. The CDR3, as DNA: TGCAGTGCTTGGACTAGCGCCGGTGGCACCCAGTACTTC.

This chain uses TRBV6-5 with TRBJ2-7; 7 bases match TRBD1. Germline V gene sequence: CDR1 MNHEY, CDR2 SVGAGI. The CDR3 runs to 15 residues. V shed 0 bases, J shed 2 bases, and the junction held 4 bases outside the gene matches. Here the CDR3 reads CASSYSGTAAYEQYF. CDR3 DNA sequence: TGTGCCAGCAGTTACTCGGGGACAGCGGCCTACGAGCAGTACTTC.

The chain employs TRBV24-1 and TRBJ1-3; 9 nucleotides line up with TRBD1. The CDR3 is 14 amino acids. The V gene end was trimmed by 7 bases and the J gene end by 4 bases; junction bases not matched to a gene: 4. The germline CDR1 and CDR2 sequences are KGHDR and SFDVKD. CDR3 loop: CATSTGGDGNTIYF. The CDR3 DNA is TGTGCCACCAGCACAGGGGGCGACGGAAACACCATATATTTT.

The gene calls are TRBV6-1 and TRBJ2-7; 15 bases are shared with TRBD2. The CDR3 is 16 amino acids. With V trimmed by 7 bases and J by 2 bases, 6 bases remained unmatched. Germline V CDR1 and CDR2: MNHNS, SASEGT. CDR3 protein: CASIGTSGRSPYEQYF. In nucleotides, the CDR3 is TGTGCCAGCATCGGGACTAGCGGGAGGTCTCCCTACGAGCAGTACTTC.

This clonotype was observed a handful of times. The rearrangement links TRBV15 to TRBJ2-5, with 8 bases that match TRBD2. Per germline, CDR1 LNHNV and CDR2 YYDKDF (reference sequence). V trimming: 1 base; J trimming: 2 bases; junction bases outside the gene matches: 6. This CDR3 region has 16 residues. CDR3 in amino acids: CATSRGAGGGQETQYF. CDR3 nucleotides: TGTGCCACCAGCAGAGGAGCCGGGGGGGGTCAAGAGACCCAGTACTTC.

The rearrangement links TRBV6-1 to TRBJ1-5; D call uncertain. Germline values: CDR1 MNHNS, CDR2 SASEGT. Trimming took 1 base from V and 3 from J, leaving 10 bases between them. The length of the CDR3 is 15 residues. CDR3 loop: CASSEGSSNNQPQHF. For the CDR3, the DNA is TGTGCCAGCAGTGAAGGGTCCAGTAACAATCAGCCCCAGCATTTT.

This chain connects TRBV2 to TRBJ2-3; tentatively, D is TRBD1 (5 bases). CDR1 SNHLY and CDR2 FYNNEI come from the germline V gene. This CDR3 contains 13 residues. The V gene lost 4 bases and the J gene lost 1 base, with 6 bases spanning the gap. Here the CDR3 DNA reads TGTGCCAGCAGTGTACAGGGCACAGATACGCAGTATTTT. Protein product: CASSVQGTDTQYF.

The chain uses TRBV6-5 and TRBJ1-2; a weak D match, TRBD1 (6 bases). Trimming stripped 0 bases from V and 6 bases from J, with 14 bases between. CDR1 is MNHEY and CDR2 is SVGAGI in the germline V gene. CDR3 length: 15 residues. This CDR3 reads CASSYSHRVLDGYTF. DNA for the CDR3: TGTGCCAGCAGTTACTCGCACAGGGTACTCGATGGCTACACCTTC.

The V and J genes are TRBV28 and TRBJ1-2; TRBD1 agrees at 9 bases. The V gene end was trimmed by 6 bases and the J gene end by 2 bases; junction bases not matched to a gene: 7. Germline V gene sequence: CDR1 MDHEN, CDR2 SYDVKM. The CDR3 totals 15 residues. The CDR3 is CASREDRGVNYGYTF. Here the CDR3 DNA reads TGTGCCAGCAGAGAGGACAGGGGAGTAAACTATGGCTACACCTTC.